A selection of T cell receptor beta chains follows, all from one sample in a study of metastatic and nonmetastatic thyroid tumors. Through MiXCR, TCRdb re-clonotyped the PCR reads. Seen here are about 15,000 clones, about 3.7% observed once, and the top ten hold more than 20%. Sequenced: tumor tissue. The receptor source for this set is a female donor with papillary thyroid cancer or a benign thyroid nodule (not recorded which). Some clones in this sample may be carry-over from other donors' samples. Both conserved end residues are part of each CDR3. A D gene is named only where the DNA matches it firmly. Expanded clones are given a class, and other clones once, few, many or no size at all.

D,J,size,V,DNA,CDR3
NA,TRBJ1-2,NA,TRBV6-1,TGTGCCAGCAGTCCCCGGGCAGTCCCCGGCTACACCTTC,CASSPRAVPGYTF
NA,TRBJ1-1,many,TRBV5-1,TGCGCCAGCAGCCCGACAAACAAGAACACTGAAGCTTTCTTT,CASSPTNKNTEAFF
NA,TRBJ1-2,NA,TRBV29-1,TGCAGCGTTGACGGGGCTGGGCCAAACTATGGCTACACCTTT,CSVDGAGPNYGYTF
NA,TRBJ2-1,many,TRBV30,TGTGCCTGGAGTGTTAAGGCCGAGGGTGAGCAGTTCTTC,CAWSVKAEGEQFF
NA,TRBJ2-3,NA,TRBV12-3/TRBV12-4,TGTGCCAGCAGTTTGAGGGCAAGAAGCACAGATACGCAGTATTTT,CASSLRARSTDTQYF
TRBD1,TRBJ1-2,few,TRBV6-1,TGTGCCAGCACTAACGGACAGGGGGATGGCTACACCTTC,CASTNGQGDGYTF
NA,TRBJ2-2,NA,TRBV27,TGTGCCAGCAGTTTATTGAGGTCCGCCACCGGGGAGCTGTTTTTT,CASSLLRSATGELFF
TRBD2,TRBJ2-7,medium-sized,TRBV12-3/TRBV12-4,TGTGCCAGCAGGCAACTAGCGGGAGTCGGCGAGCAGTACTTC,CASRQLAGVGEQYF
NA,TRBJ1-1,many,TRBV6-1,TGTGCCAGCGGTGAGAAAACCAACACTGAAGCTTTCTTT,CASGEKTNTEAFF
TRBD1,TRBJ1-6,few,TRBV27,TGTGCCAGCAGTTTCGGGGACAGCGGGGCTTCACCCCTCCACTTT,CASSFGDSGASPLHF
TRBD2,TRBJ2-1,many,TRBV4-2,TGTGCCAGCAGCCAAGATGGACTAGCGGGAGGGAATGAGCAGTTCTTC,CASSQDGLAGGNEQFF
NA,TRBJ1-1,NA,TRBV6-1,TGTGCCAGCTTAAAGGTTCAGAGTAACCCTGAGGCTTTCTTT,CASLKVQSNPEAFF
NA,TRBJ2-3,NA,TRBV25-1,TGTGCCAGCAGTGTCTGGGAGAGAGATACGCAGTATTTT,CASSVWERDTQYF
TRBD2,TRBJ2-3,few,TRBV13,TGTGCCAGCAGCTCCCTGACTAGCGGGAAGTCAGATACGCAGTATTTT,CASSSLTSGKSDTQYF
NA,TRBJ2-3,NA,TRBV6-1,TGTGCCAGCAACCCTACTATTGGCACAGATACGCAGTATTTT,CASNPTIGTDTQYF
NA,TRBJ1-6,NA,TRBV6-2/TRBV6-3,TGTGCCAGCAGTTACGGCCATAATAATTCACCCCTCCACTTT,CASSYGHNNSPLHF
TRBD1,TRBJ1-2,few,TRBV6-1,TGTGCCAGCAGGCCACAGGGGGCGCGCGGCTACACCTTC,CASRPQGARGYTF
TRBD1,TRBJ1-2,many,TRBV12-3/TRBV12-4,TGTGCCAGCAGTCACGACCGGGACAGGGGCTATGGCTACACCTTC,CASSHDRDRGYGYTF
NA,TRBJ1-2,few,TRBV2,TGTGCCAGCAGCCCCTCACTTAGCTACACCTTC,CASSPSLSYTF
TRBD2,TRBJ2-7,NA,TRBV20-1,TGCAGTGCCTACGGGCTAGCGGCGACGCTATCCTACGAGCAGTACTTC,CSAYGLAATLSYEQYF
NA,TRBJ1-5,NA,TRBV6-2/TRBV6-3,TGTGCCAGCAGGGCCCGTATCTATAGCAATCAGCCCCAGCATTTT,CASRARIYSNQPQHF
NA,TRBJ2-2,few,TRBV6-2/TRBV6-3,TGTGCCAGCAGTTACATGTCGGTAGGAGTCGGGGAGCTGTTTTTT,CASSYMSVGVGELFF
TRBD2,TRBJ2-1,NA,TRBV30,TGTGCCTGGCTACCACTCTGGGGGGGCTCCTACAATGAGCAGTTCTTC,CAWLPLWGGSYNEQFF
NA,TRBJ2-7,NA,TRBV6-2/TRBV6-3,TGTGCCAGGGGACCGGGCTCGGATGAGCAGTACTTC,CARGPGSDEQYF
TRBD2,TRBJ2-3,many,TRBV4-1,TGCGCCAGCAGCCAACCACCCCTGACTAGCGGGAGATCGACAGATACGCAGTATTTT,CASSQPPLTSGRSTDTQYF
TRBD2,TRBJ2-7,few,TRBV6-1,TGTGCCAGCAGTGAAACAGCGGGAGTCTACGAGCAGTACTTC,CASSETAGVYEQYF
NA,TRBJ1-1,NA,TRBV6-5,TGTGCCAGCAGTTATCGTGCAGCGGGGTCTGAAGCTTTCTTT,CASSYRAAGSEAFF
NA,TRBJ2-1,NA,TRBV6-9,TGTGCCAGCACCGAAGGGTCTATTTATGAGCAGTTCTTC,CASTEGSIYEQFF
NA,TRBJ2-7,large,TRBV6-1,TGTGCCAGCAGTGAGCGGTTGACGGGGGAGCAGTACTTC,CASSERLTGEQYF
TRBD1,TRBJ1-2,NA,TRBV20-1,TGCAGTGCTGTCAACAGGGGGAGGGGCTACACCTTC,CSAVNRGRGYTF
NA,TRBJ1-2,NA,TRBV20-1,TGCAGTGCTAGACCCCGGGCTGGGGCCATCCTTTCTAACTATGGCTACACCTTC,CSARPRAGAILSNYGYTF
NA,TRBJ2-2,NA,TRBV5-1,TGCACCCGTTTAAGCAGAGACACCGGGGAGCTGTCTTTT,CTRLSRDTGELSF
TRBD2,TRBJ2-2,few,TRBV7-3,TGTGCCAGCGCGGGGGGAGCCAAAACCGGGGAGCTGTTTTTT,CASAGGAKTGELFF
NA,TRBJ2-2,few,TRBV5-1,TGCGCCAGCAGCCAACAGGGATTGGCCGGGGAGCTGTTTTTT,CASSQQGLAGELFF
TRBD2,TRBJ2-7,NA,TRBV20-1,TGCAGTGCTAGAGCCCCTAGCGGGGGGACCCCCTACGAGCAGTACTTC,CSARAPSGGTPYEQYF
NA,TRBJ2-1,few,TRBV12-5,TGTGCTAGTGCCTACCCGAGAGATTACAATGAGCAGTTCTTC,CASAYPRDYNEQFF
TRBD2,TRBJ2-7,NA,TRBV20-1,TGCAGTGCTAGGGGACTAGGCAACTACGAGCAGTACTTC,CSARGLGNYEQYF
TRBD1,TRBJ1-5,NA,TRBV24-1,TGTGCCACCAGTGACCCTCGACAGGGAAGCAATCAGCCCCAGCATTTT,CATSDPRQGSNQPQHF
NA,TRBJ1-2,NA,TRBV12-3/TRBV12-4,TGTGCCAGCAGAGACAATCCCTATGGCTACACCTTC,CASRDNPYGYTF
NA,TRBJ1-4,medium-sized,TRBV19,TGTGCCAGTAGTTCCGCGGCAGCAACTAATGAAAAACTGTTTTTT,CASSSAAATNEKLFF
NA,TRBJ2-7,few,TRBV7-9,TGTGCCAGCAGCCCAGCGGTGGGAACCTACGAGCAGTACTTC,CASSPAVGTYEQYF
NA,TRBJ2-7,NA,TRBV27,TGTGCCAGCAGTTTATTAGAGACAGCCTACTACGAGCAGTACTTC,CASSLLETAYYEQYF
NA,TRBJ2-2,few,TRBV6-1,TGTGCCAGCAGGTGGACAGCCGGGGAGCTGTTTTTT,CASRWTAGELFF
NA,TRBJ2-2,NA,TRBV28,TGTGCCAGCAGTTTGCCCGGTACAGTGAACACCGGGGAGCTGTTTTTT,CASSLPGTVNTGELFF
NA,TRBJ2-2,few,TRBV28,TGTGCCAGCAGTTCCCAGGGGACCGGGGAGCTGTTTTTT,CASSSQGTGELFF
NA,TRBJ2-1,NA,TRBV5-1,TGCGCCAGCAGCTTGGCGGATGAGCAGTTCTTC,CASSLADEQFF
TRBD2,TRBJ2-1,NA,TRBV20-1,TGCAGTGCTAAACTAGCGGGAGGACCCAGCTCCTACAATGAGCAGTTCTTC,CSAKLAGGPSSYNEQFF
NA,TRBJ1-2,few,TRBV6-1,TGTGCCAGCAGTCGTTTTATGGGGGGCGCCTATGGCTACACCTTC,CASSRFMGGAYGYTF
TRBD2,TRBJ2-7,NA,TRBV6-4,TGTGCCAGCAGGACTAGCGGGGCGGTCTACGAGCAGTACTTC,CASRTSGAVYEQYF
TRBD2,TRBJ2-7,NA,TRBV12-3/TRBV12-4,TGTGCCAGCAGTACCAGCGGGAGAACCTACGAGCAGTACTTC,CASSTSGRTYEQYF
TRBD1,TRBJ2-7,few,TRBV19,TGTGCCAGTAGTATCGGGACAGAAAACTACGAGCAGTACTTC,CASSIGTENYEQYF